The entry below describes one T cell receptor beta chain. The source of the sample is a study of OX40 agonist ivuxolimab in advanced cancers. On the study more broadly: Patients received ivuxolimab, an agonistic anti-OX40 (CD134) antibody. Dose-escalation patients were diagnosed with hepatocellular carcinoma, melanoma, renal cell cancer or head and neck cancer.

Sequencing was performed with immunoSEQ multiplex PCR; in TCRdb, only in-frame clones are kept and a portion is missing. Of roughly 92,000 clones in the sample, less than 85% were seen once. The CDR3 is 15 residues long. V dropped 2 bases and J dropped 4; count of bases not matched to a gene: 4. Germline V gives CDR1 SGHNT, CDR2 YYREEE (reference sequence). The starting material was CD4+ or CD8+ T cells sorted from blood, obtained in a trial of the OX40 agonist ivuxolimab. The TCR was taken from an adult with an advanced solid tumor such as melanoma, head and neck, liver or kidney cancer. V is TRBV5-4 and J is TRBJ2-7; 12 bases align to TRBD1. DNA of the CDR3: TGTGCCAGCAGCTTCCGGGACAGGGGGCTGTACGAGCAGTACTTC. This gives the protein CASSFRDRGLYEQYF.